This T cell receptor (beta chain) was sequenced for a study of early T cells in non-severe SARS-CoV-2 infection. On the study more broadly: The study sequenced bulk RNA from unsorted whole blood, with chains unpaired. Broader study findings: The matching step, a VDJdb search, favored anti-spike CD8 responses and missed private and CD4 specificities.

The protocol attached unique molecular identifiers to individual cDNA molecules. TCRdb re-analysed the 5' RACE reads in MiXCR, keeping a single row per CDR3 protein. The table shows about 67,000 distinct CDR3 sequences, with 11% occurring only once. Trimming removed 1 base at V and 4 bases at J, with 4 bases between. Per the germline V gene, CDR1 is SGHTA and CDR2 is FQGNSA. The CDR3 runs 12 residues. This clonotype has at least ten counts. Its antigen is unidentified. V gene TRBV7-2 combines with J gene TRBJ1-2; D unresolved. This sequence originates from an adult who was a healthcare worker with PCR-confirmed SARS-CoV-2 infection or an uninfected control (not recorded which). Sequencing was performed on whole blood. DNA for the CDR3: TGTGCCAGCAGCTTAGAAGGCTATGGCTACACCTTC. Encoded protein: CASSLEGYGYTF.